This T cell receptor beta chain emerged from a study of CD8+ T cells in alopecia areata listed by TCRdb under 2018. Some background on the complete study: The treated patients took part in an open-label pilot trial in which moderate-to-severe alopecia areata was treated with oral tofacitinib at 5 to 10 mg twice daily. On the human side, TCRbeta sequencing was run on scalp tissue and on sorted CD4+ and CD8+ peripheral blood T cells from healthy controls and from alopecia areata patients with either patchy or totalis/universalis disease. RNA was obtained with the PAXgene miRNA kit for fixed scalp, the miRNeasy kit for PBMCs, and the RNeasy kit for mouse skin. Clonality in the scalp was compared among normal scalp (n=4), patchy alopecia areata scalp (n=8), and alopecia totalis/universalis scalp (n=8). In both human patients and the C3H/HeJ mouse model, the study applied high-throughput TCRbeta sequencing to look at T cell clonal expansion in alopecia areata. Patients stayed on tofacitinib for 6 to 18 months and then had 6 months of follow-up off drug so that delayed response and recurrence could be assessed. Tofacitinib-treated patients had biopsies at baseline and at 4 and 24 weeks of treatment, with a later scalp biopsy in several patients. immunoSEQ multiplex PCR using 35 Vbeta forward primers and 13 Jbeta reverse primers was used to amplify TCRbeta CDR3 regions.

Beyond this particular receptor, the publication reports: Scalp TCR repertoire analysis is complicated because resident alphabeta T cells in normal human skin are also sequenced, whereas mouse skin is dominated by gammadelta T cells. Compared with normal scalp, lesional scalp had higher clonality and more expanded CD8+ clones, particularly in alopecia totalis/universalis, a pattern that suggests antigenic drive. TCR sequences shared between patients were less clear than in mice, possibly partly because of HLA diversity in the patient population.

V is pruned by 5 bases and J by 8 bases, leaving 6 bases of the junction without a gene match. The CDR3 contains 14 residues, cysteine and phenylalanine counted. Only the CDR3 portion is preserved as DNA: 42 bases, with reading frame beginning at the first base. CDR1 and CDR2 are read off the germline V gene as MNHEY and SVGAGI. On this clone itself: This receptor's antigen is unknown. No much larger clonotype is one base removed from it; base qualities were not supplied.

From alopecia areata patients, peripheral blood was collected along with lesional scalp punch biopsies. PBMCs were separated by density centrifugation and stained for CD3, CD4 and CD8, after which CD4+ and CD8+ T cells were sorted on a FACSAria. The library was built by means of the immunoSEQ multiplex PCR assay. To provide template for TCR sequencing, every sample had RNA extracted and reverse transcribed into cDNA. SuperScript III was used for first-strand cDNA synthesis, primed with a 2:1 mix of oligo-dT and random hexamers. A synthetic immune receptor repertoire was used to gauge amplification bias, and whatever bias remained was removed computationally. For the original study's pipeline: After raw reads were preprocessed to remove errors, the CDR3 was defined following IMGT conventions as running from the conserved cysteine to phenylalanine. Clonality was computed by normalizing Shannon entropy by log2 of the number of productive unique TCRs and subtracting the result from 1. Scalp TCRbeta sequences were cross-referenced with sorted blood CD4 and CD8 repertoires so that the CD4 or CD8 identity of scalp clones could be inferred. The source is immuneACCESS, and TCRdb retained only in-frame sequences with V and J called. Part of the clones is not carried over; for the studies checked, unresolved V genes explain less than half of this, and the remainder is unexplained. The DNA gave D and trimming, while V, J and clone size come from that table. The sample table holds approximately 140,000 clones, of which around 47% were seen once. Over 5.5% of the sample rests with the top ten.

This clonotype was obtained from a human donor with alopecia areata. The source material was CD4+ T cells sorted from blood. The rearrangement combines TRBV6-5 with TRBJ2-4; 10 central bases correspond to TRBD2. Here is the DNA: TGTGCCAGCAGTACCGGGACTAGCGTACACATTCAGTACTTC. This translates into CASSTGTSVHIQYF.